The 31 T cell receptor beta chains below were found in one sample sequenced in a study of molecular identifiers for immune sequencing clone quantification. TCRdb re-derived calls from the PCR reads in MiXCR, one entry per CDR3 protein. This table holds 400,000 to 600,000 distinct CDR3 sequences, about 21% found once. Sequenced sample: naive CD8+ T cells from blood, with Jurkat cell RNA spiked in. Subset of the sample: FACS-sorted CD8+CD4-CCR7+CD45RA+ naive T cells. The receptors were sampled from a human donor in good health. Some libraries in this study had Jurkat cell RNA spiked in.

This clonotype has ten or more counts. The chain is built from TRBV7-9 and TRBJ2-7, with D tentatively TRBD2 (6 bases). Germline assignment: CDR1 SEHNR and CDR2 FQNEAQ (reference sequence). Trimming pared 4 bases from V and 6 bases from J, leaving 10 bases between. The CDR3 sequence is 12 residues long. CDR3 in amino acids: CASSWGVPEQYF. The DNA of the CDR3 is TGTGCCAGCAGCTGGGGGGTTCCCGAGCAGTACTTC.

This clonotype was seen ten or more times. A read error may account for a junction end that differs from germline. This chain joins TRBV7-6 and TRBJ1-5; a possible D gene is TRBD1 (5 bases). The CDR3 spans 15 residues. Germline CDR1 SGHVS, CDR2 FNYEAQ. The CDR3 is CASSRDSYSNQPQHF. The CDR3 nucleotides are TGCGCCAGCAGCCGAGACAGCTATAGCAATCAGCCCCAGCATTTT.

The rearrangement links TRBV12-3 or TRBV12-4 to TRBJ2-1, with no clear D. The CDR3 has 13 residues. Trimming stripped 7 bases from V and 7 bases from J, with 14 bases between. CDR3 protein: CASTTAGRNEQFF. CDR3 coding DNA: TGTGCCAGCACCACCGCCGGGCGGAATGAGCAGTTCTTC.

The sample holds many counts of this clonotype. V and J are TRBV11-2 and TRBJ2-1; D is undetermined. Trimming stripped 0 bases from V and 8 bases from J, with 5 bases between. The CDR3 length is 12 residues. From germline, CDR1 is SGHAT and CDR2 FQNNGV. CDR3 amino acids: CASSLEGHEQFF. Written as DNA, the CDR3 is TGTGCCAGCAGCTTAGAAGGACATGAGCAGTTCTTC.

The chain carries TRBV2 and TRBJ1-1, with D unresolved. This CDR3 has 13 amino acids. V lost 4 bases and J 0 bases, leaving 6 bases between the germline ends. The germline V gene has CDR1 SNHLY and CDR2 FYNNEI. For the CDR3, the DNA is TGTGCCAGCAGTGGACTGATGAACACTGAAGCTTTCTTT. Amino acids: CASSGLMNTEAFF.

This clonotype has just a few counts. The chain uses TRBV7-6 and TRBJ2-5; D is uncertain. Germline loops: CDR1 SGHVS, CDR2 FNYEAQ. V dropped 5 bases and J dropped 4 bases, with 17 bases sitting between them. The CDR3 sequence is 15 residues long. The CDR3 coding sequence is TGTGCCAGCAGCGTCGCCCCCGAGGATGGAGAGACCCAGTACTTC. Residues: CASSVAPEDGETQYF.

Turning to this clonotype: This may be a read error, as it is one base from a much larger clone. V and J are TRBV29-1 and TRBJ2-3; 13 positions match TRBD2. CDR3 length: 15 amino acids. Germline V lookup: CDR1 SQVTM, CDR2 ANQGSEA. This CDR3 reads CGVETSGRSTDTQYF. In nucleotides, the CDR3 is TGCGGCGTTGAGACTAGCGGGAGGAGTACAGATACGCAGTATTTT.

This clonotype occurred a few times. This chain connects TRBV23-1 to TRBJ2-2, with D perhaps matching TRBD2 (6 bases). TRBV23-1 is an ORF, with its function uncertain. The CDR3 has 16 amino acids. The V end was cut by 6 bases, the J end by 1 base, with 15 bases between. For the CDR3, the DNA is TGCGCCAGCAGCCCCGACGGGAGCAAGAACACCGGGGAGCTGTTTTTT. This sequence encodes CASSPDGSKNTGELFF.

There are a few counts of this clonotype. The V and J genes are TRBV7-9 and TRBJ2-5; 12 bases line up with TRBD2. Unmatched junction bases numbered 8, after V lost 5 bases and J lost 4 bases. The length of the CDR3 is 16 residues. Germline-derived CDR1 and CDR2 are SEHNR and FQNEAQ (reference sequence). CDR3 region: CASSPPSGGARETQYF. DNA of the CDR3: TGTGCCAGCAGCCCACCTAGCGGGGGGGCGAGAGAGACCCAGTACTTC.

This clonotype has ten or more counts. The V gene is TRBV5-4, the J gene TRBJ2-7; D may be TRBD2 (6 bases). The germline V and J ends were trimmed by 0 bases and 5 bases, with 9 bases remaining between them. The CDR3 extends over 13 amino acids. Germline CDR1 reads SGHNT; CDR2 reads YYREEE (reference sequence). CDR3 sequence: CASSLGRGDEQYF. The CDR3 DNA follows: TGTGCCAGCAGCTTGGGGAGGGGCGACGAGCAGTACTTC.

This sequence joins TRBV7-9 and TRBJ1-1; D call uncertain. The germline V gene encodes CDR1 SEHNR and CDR2 FQNEAQ (reference sequence). The ends were cut back, 1 base at V and 4 bases at J, with 10 bases in the middle. This CDR3 has 14 amino acids. The DNA of the CDR3 is TGTGCCAGCAGCTTAGGGGTTGGGAGCACTGAAGCTTTCTTT. As protein: CASSLGVGSTEAFF.

This clonotype was observed a handful of times. The chain uses TRBV15 and TRBJ2-6; D is unclear. V was cut by 5 bases and J by 0 bases, with 5 bases left in between. The CDR3 is made up of 14 amino acids. The germline V gene has CDR1 LNHNV and CDR2 YYDKDF (reference sequence). In DNA, the CDR3 is TGTGCCACCAGCTCTGCCTCTGGGGCCAACGTCCTGACTTTC. Its translation is CATSSASGANVLTF.

This clonotype was counted between two and nine times. This rearrangement joins TRBV20-1 to TRBJ1-6, with 9 nucleotides matching TRBD1. CDR3 length equals 13 residues. Germline V CDR1 and CDR2: DFQATT, SNEGSKA (reference sequence). The V gene end was trimmed by 3 bases and the J gene end by 9 bases; junction bases not matched to a gene: 3. The CDR3 sequence: CSARDRGGSPLHF. The CDR3 DNA sequence: TGCAGTGCTAGGGACAGGGGTGGTTCACCCCTCCACTTT.

This clonotype was picked up a small number of times. J is TRBJ2-7 and V is TRBV27; D is undetermined. The CDR3 runs to 14 residues. Germline V gene sequence: CDR1 MNHEY, CDR2 SMNVEV (reference sequence). The germline V and J ends were trimmed by 2 bases and 3 bases, with 11 bases remaining between them. The CDR3 sequence is CASSLTAKGYEQYF. The CDR3 DNA is TGTGCCAGCAGTTTAACTGCTAAGGGCTACGAGCAGTACTTC.

This chain connects TRBV12-5 to TRBJ2-3; maybe TRBD2 (7 bases). CDR1 is LGHNT, CDR2 FRNRAP, per germline. The CDR3 consists of 17 residues. Trimming removed 0 bases from V and 6 bases from J, with 19 bases in between. This CDR3 reads CASGLVRGRELGDTQYF. The CDR3 DNA reads TGTGCTAGTGGTTTGGTGCGGGGGCGGGAACTTGGTGATACGCAGTATTTT. The entire variable domain, with the rest obtained from reference TRBV12-5 and TRBJ2-3, is as follows: DARVTQTPRHKVTEMGQEVTMRCQPILGHNTVFWYRQTMMQGLELLAYFRNRAPLDDSGMPKDRFSAEMPDATLATLKIQPSEPRDSAVYFCASGLVRGRELGDTQYFGPGTRLTVL.

The table lists this clonotype with a few counts. The chain combines TRBV7-6 with TRBJ2-5; 14 bases fit TRBD2. V shed 1 base and J 2 bases; nucleotides not matched to a gene: 6. Per the germline V gene, CDR1 is SGHVS and CDR2 is FNYEAQ. The CDR3 covers 18 residues. CDR3 residues: CASSLGLAGGPKQETQYF. For the CDR3, the DNA is TGTGCCAGCAGCTTAGGACTAGCGGGAGGGCCAAAGCAAGAGACCCAGTACTTC.

The chain carries TRBV14 and TRBJ2-7, with unresolved D. Trimming removed 4 bases from V and 5 bases from J, with 12 bases in between. CDR3 length: 13 residues. CDR1 SGHDN and CDR2 FVKESK come from the germline V gene. The CDR3 loop is CASSPHPWNEQYF. The CDR3 DNA sequence: TGTGCCAGCAGCCCCCACCCCTGGAACGAGCAGTACTTC.

This clonotype has a count of ten or more. The gene calls are TRBV19 and TRBJ2-7; D call uncertain. Trimming removed 9 bases from V and 0 bases from J, with 15 bases in between. Germline V gene data show CDR1 as LNHDA and CDR2 as SQIVND (reference sequence). This CDR3 spans 14 amino acids. The CDR3 nucleotides read TGTGCCAGCTCCCCGGCAGCCAGCTCCTACGAGCAGTACTTC. Translating gives CASSPAASSYEQYF.

V and J are TRBV5-4 and TRBJ2-1, with D uncertain. The CDR3 runs to 13 residues. The germline gives CDR1 SGHNT, CDR2 YYREEE (reference sequence). The V gene lost 0 bases and the J gene lost 7 bases, with 8 bases spanning the gap. The CDR3 loop reads CASSLGPTNEQFF. The CDR3 bases are TGTGCCAGCAGCTTGGGGCCCACGAATGAGCAGTTCTTC.

The V and J genes are TRBV6-6 and TRBJ2-3; D is perhaps TRBD1 (5 bases). V lost 4 bases and J lost 4, with 18 bases in between. This CDR3 has 16 amino acids. Germline V lookup: CDR1 MNHNY, CDR2 SVGAGI (reference sequence). CDR3 protein: CASSSDSQVVADTQYF. CDR3 bases: TGTGCCAGCAGTTCTGACAGTCAGGTAGTCGCAGATACGCAGTATTTT.

This clonotype appeared once. J is TRBJ2-1 and V is TRBV6-1; 9 bases fit TRBD2. The V gene's germline CDR1 is MNHNS and CDR2 SASEGT. This CDR3 is built from 20 residues. V lost 1 base, J lost 5 bases, and 18 bases stayed unmatched. CDR3 region: CASSEVFRAAASGIDNEQFF. The CDR3 bases are TGTGCCAGCAGTGAAGTGTTCCGGGCGGCGGCTAGCGGGATTGACAATGAGCAGTTCTTC.

This clonotype was picked up many times. The V and J genes are TRBV28 and TRBJ1-1; tentative D call: TRBD1 (6 bases). V was pared by 3 bases and J by 6 bases, with 17 bases between. The CDR3 has 15 residues. Germline V gene data show CDR1 as MDHEN and CDR2 as SYDVKM. The CDR3 here is CASSFHSTGRSEAFF. The CDR3 nucleotides read TGTGCCAGCAGTTTCCACTCGACAGGAAGGTCTGAAGCTTTCTTT.

This clonotype was found a few times. The chain recombines TRBV6-6 with TRBJ1-1, with D maybe TRBD1 (6 bases). CDR1 and CDR2 from the germline V gene are MNHNY and SVGAGI (reference sequence). CDR3 length equals 16 residues. Trimming shortened V by 0 bases and J by 0 bases, and 11 bases separated the two germline ends. The CDR3 spells CASSYSRGFVNTEAFF. The CDR3 DNA is TGTGCCAGCAGTTACTCGAGGGGGTTTGTGAACACTGAAGCTTTCTTT.

The V and J genes are TRBV25-1 and TRBJ2-7, with TRBD1 identical over 8 bases. The CDR3 sequence is 17 residues long. Germline trimming cut 4 bases from V and 1 base from J; bases unmatched to any gene: 12. Germline assignment: CDR1 MGHDK and CDR2 SYGVNS. In DNA form, the CDR3 reads TGTGCCAGCAGTGGGACAGGGAAAAGCGAAAGATCCTACGAGCAGTACTTC. This sequence encodes CASSGTGKSERSYEQYF.

Many counts were recorded for this clonotype. J is TRBJ2-3 and V is TRBV5-1; D is uncertain. V was trimmed by 4 bases and J by 8 bases, leaving 20 bases between them. The CDR3 spans 15 residues. The germline V gene encodes CDR1 SGHRS and CDR2 YFSETQ. CDR3 sequence: CASSPTLIYKGTQYF. DNA of the CDR3: TGCGCCAGCAGCCCGACCCTAATCTACAAGGGTACGCAGTATTTT.

The table lists this clonotype with many counts. This chain's CDR3 is CASSFGGVTQPQHF. DNA for the CDR3: TGTGCCAGCAGCTTCGGAGGGGTTACTCAGCCCCAGCATTTT. This chain joins TRBV7-8 and TRBJ1-5; a possible D gene is TRBD1 (5 bases). CDR3 length: 14 residues. Trimming shortened V by 3 bases and J by 6 bases, and 12 bases separated the two germline ends. Germline assignment: CDR1 SGHVS and CDR2 FQNEAQ.

This rearrangement joins TRBV29-1 to TRBJ2-3; D might be TRBD2 (7 bases). CDR1 and CDR2 from the germline V gene are SQVTM and ANQGSEA. The V gene lost 3 bases and the J gene lost 5 bases, with 12 bases spanning the gap. The CDR3 consists of 13 residues. The DNA for the CDR3 is TGCAGCGTTGAGGGGGGGGCCAAAGATACGCAGTATTTT. This encodes CSVEGGAKDTQYF.

The rearrangement uses TRBV28 and TRBJ1-4; the D gene is possibly TRBD1 (5 bases). V was cut by 6 bases and J by 5 bases, with 19 bases left in between. Germline V lookup: CDR1 MDHEN, CDR2 SYDVKM. CDR3 length equals 16 residues. Here the CDR3 DNA reads TGTGCCAGCAGCCAGTTCAACAGGATTTTGAATGAAAAACTGTTTTTT. This encodes CASSQFNRILNEKLFF.

This clonotype appeared many times. The chain has TRBV7-9 and TRBJ2-3; D possibly corresponds to TRBD1 (5 bases). The V gene's germline CDR1 is SEHNR and CDR2 FQNEAQ (reference sequence). The CDR3 length is 17 residues. V was trimmed by 5 bases and J by 1 base, leaving 19 bases between them. The CDR3 reads CASSISQTVFGTDTQYF. In DNA form, the CDR3 reads TGTGCCAGCAGCATATCCCAGACAGTGTTCGGCACAGATACGCAGTATTTT. The full variable domain, rest sourced from reference TRBV7-9 and TRBJ2-3, is DTGVSQNPRHKITKRGQNVTFRCDPISEHNRLYWYRQTLGQGPEFLTYFQNEAQLEKSRLLSDRFSAERPKGSFSTLEIQRTEQGDSAMYLCASSISQTVFGTDTQYFGPGTRLTVL.

In DNA form, the CDR3 reads TGTGCCAGCAGTGAATCTCACCTTAGGCCCGAGGGCCCTGAAGCTTTCTTT. It codes for CASSESHLRPEGPEAFF. The chain combines TRBV25-1 with TRBJ1-1; D not resolved. Trimming removed 1 base at V and 6 bases at J, with 21 bases between. This CDR3 has 17 amino acids. Germline assignment: CDR1 MGHDK and CDR2 SYGVNS. Using reference TRBV25-1 and TRBJ1-1 for the parts outside the CDR3, the full variable domain is EADIYQTPRYLVIGTGKKITLECSQTMGHDKMYWYQQDPGMELHLIHYSYGVNSTEKGDLSSESTVSRIRTEHFPLTLESARPSHTSQYLCASSESHLRPEGPEAFFGQGTRLTVV.

Note on this clonotype: One base away lies a much larger clone, so this may be a sequencing read error. The V and J genes are TRBV6-1 and TRBJ1-2, with 10 bases that match TRBD1. Germline V lookup: CDR1 MNHNS, CDR2 SASEGT. The CDR3 totals 14 residues. The CDR3 DNA is TGTGCCAGCAGATGGGACAGGGGAAACTATGGCCACACCTTC. Its protein is CASRWDRGNYGHTF.